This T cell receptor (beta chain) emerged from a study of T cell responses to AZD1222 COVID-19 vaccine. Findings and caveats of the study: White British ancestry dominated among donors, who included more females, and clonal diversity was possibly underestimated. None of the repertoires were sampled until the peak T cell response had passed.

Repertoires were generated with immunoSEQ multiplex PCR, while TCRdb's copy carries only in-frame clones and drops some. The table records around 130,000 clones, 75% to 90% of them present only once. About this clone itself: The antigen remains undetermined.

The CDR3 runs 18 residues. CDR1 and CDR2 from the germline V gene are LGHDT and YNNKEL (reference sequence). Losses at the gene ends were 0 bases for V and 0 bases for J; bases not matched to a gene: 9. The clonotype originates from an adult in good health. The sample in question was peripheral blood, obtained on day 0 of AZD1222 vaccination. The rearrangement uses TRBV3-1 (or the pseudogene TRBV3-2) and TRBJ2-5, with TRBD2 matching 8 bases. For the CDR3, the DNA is TGTGCCAGCAGCCAAGATCTTCTCGGGGGGGGACACCAAGAGACCCAGTACTTC. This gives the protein CASSQDLLGGGHQETQYF.